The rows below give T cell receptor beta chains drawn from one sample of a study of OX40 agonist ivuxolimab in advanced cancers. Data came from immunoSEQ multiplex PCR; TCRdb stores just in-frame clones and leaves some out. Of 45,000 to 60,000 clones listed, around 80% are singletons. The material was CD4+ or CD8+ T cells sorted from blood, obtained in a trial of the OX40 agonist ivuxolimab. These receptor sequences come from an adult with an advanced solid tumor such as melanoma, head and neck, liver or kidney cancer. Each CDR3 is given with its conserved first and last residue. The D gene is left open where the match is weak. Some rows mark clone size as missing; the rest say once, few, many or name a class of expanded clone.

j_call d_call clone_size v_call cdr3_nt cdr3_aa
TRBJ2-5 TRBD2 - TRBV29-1 TGCAGCGTTGAAGGGGTAGGCGGGAGGGCCAGGGAGACCCAGTACTTC CSVEGVGGRARETQYF
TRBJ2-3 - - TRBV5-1 TGCGCCAGCAGCTCAGGACAGACCACAGATACGCAGTATTTT CASSSGQTTDTQYF
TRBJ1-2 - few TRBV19 TGTGCCAGTAGTACAGGGACGCAATATGGCTACACCTTC CASSTGTQYGYTF
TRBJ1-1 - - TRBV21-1 TGTGCCAGCAACCCTACAAAGAACACTGAAGCTTTCTTT CASNPTKNTEAFF
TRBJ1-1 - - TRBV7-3 TGTGCCAGCAGATCGGACGGGAGGAACACTGAAGCTTTCTTT CASRSDGRNTEAFF
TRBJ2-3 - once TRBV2 TGTGCCAGCAGTGGCCCCCGGGCCCTAGGCGCAGATACGCAGTATTTT CASSGPRALGADTQYF
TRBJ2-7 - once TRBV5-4 TGTGCCAGCAGCTTGGGAGGTATTAACTCCTACGAGCAGTACTTC CASSLGGINSYEQYF
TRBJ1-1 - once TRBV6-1 TGTGCCAGCAGCCGCAGGGCCACTGAAGCTTTCTTT CASSRRATEAFF
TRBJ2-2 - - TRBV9 TGTGCCACCTCGTGGAGGACCGGGGAGCTGTTTTTT CATSWRTGELFF
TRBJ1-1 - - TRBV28 TGTGCCAGCTCTTCTGGCAATAAGAACACTGAAGCTTTCTTT CASSSGNKNTEAFF
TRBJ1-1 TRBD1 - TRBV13 TGTGCCAGCAGCGCCGACAGGGTAAGAGAAGCTTTCTTT CASSADRVREAFF
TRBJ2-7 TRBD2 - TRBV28 TGTGCCACCACCGGGGGGATTCCCTACGAGCAGTACTTC CATTGGIPYEQYF
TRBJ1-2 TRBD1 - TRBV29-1 TGCAGCGGGGAGGGACAGGGGATCTATGGCTACACCTTC CSGEGQGIYGYTF
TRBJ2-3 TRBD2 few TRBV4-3 TGCGCCAGCAGCCGGGGACTAGCGGGGGATAACGCGCAGTATTTT CASSRGLAGDNAQYF
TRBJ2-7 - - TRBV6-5 TGTGCCAGCAGTGCAGGGGTTAACTCCTACGAGCAGTACTTC CASSAGVNSYEQYF
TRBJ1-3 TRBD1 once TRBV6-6 TGTGCCAGCACCCCAGGGGGCAGTGGAAACACCATATATTTT CASTPGGSGNTIYF
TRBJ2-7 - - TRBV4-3 TGCGCCAGCAGCCAAGATCGGTCTGGCTACGAGCAGTACTTC CASSQDRSGYEQYF
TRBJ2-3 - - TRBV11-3 TGTGCCAGCAGCTTAGACGGGGGTGCAGATACGCAGTATTTT CASSLDGGADTQYF
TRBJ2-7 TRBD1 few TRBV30 TGTGCCTGGAGTCTCAAGGACAGGTCCGGGACCTACGAGCAGTACTTC CAWSLKDRSGTYEQYF
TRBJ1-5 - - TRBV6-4 TGTGCCAGCAGTGACAACAGAAGCAATCAGCCCCAGCATTTT CASSDNRSNQPQHF
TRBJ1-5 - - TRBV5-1 TGCGCCAGCAGCTCCCTTGGGGGGCAGCCCCAGCATTTT CASSSLGGQPQHF
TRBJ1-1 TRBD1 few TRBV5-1 TGCGCCAGCAGCTTGGAGACAGGGGCATTCACTGAAGCTTTCTTT CASSLETGAFTEAFF
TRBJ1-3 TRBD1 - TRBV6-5 TGTGCCAGCAGTTACGGAGCAGGGGGCTCTGGAAACACCATATATTTT CASSYGAGGSGNTIYF
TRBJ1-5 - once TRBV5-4 TGTGCCAGCAGCTTGGGGGGCGGCAGCAATCAGCCCCAGCATTTT CASSLGGGSNQPQHF
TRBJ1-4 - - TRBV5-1 TGCGCCAGCAGCGCCGGGTCAGGGGAAAAACTGTTTTTT CASSAGSGEKLFF
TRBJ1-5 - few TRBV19 TGTGCCAGTAGTACAGGCATAGCAATCAATCAGCCCCAGCATTTT CASSTGIAINQPQHF
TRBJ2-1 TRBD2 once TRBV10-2 TGCGCCAGCAGACGGGGCGGGGGGTCCAACTACAATGAGCAGTTCTTC CASRRGGGSNYNEQFF
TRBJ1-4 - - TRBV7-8 TGTGCCAGCAGCTATAATGAAAAACTGTTTTTT CASSYNEKLFF
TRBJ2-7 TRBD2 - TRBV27 TGTGCCAGCAGTCCCGCAGGGAAGTCGGGAGGCGAGCAGTACTTC CASSPAGKSGGEQYF
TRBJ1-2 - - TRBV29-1 TGCAGCGTTGAAAGCGCAGTGAACTATGGCTACACCTTC CSVESAVNYGYTF
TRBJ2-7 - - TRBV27 TGTGCCAGCAGTTTTTCTTTGGGGGGTTCCTACGAGCAGTACTTC CASSFSLGGSYEQYF
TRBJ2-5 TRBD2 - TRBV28 TGTGCCAGCAGTTCCCAGCGGGAGGGGTTTGGAGAGACCCAGTACTTC CASSSQREGFGETQYF
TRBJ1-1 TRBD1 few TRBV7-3 TGTGCCAGCAGCCCGACCCCAGGGGGGGTAGCTTTCTTT CASSPTPGGVAFF
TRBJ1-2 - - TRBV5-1 TGCGCCAGCAGCTTTGAATCGGCTCCGTATGGCTACACCTTC CASSFESAPYGYTF
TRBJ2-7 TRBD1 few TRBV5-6 TGTGCCAGCAGCCCCGCCTCGGGACAGGGGAGTAGCTACGAGCAGTACTTC CASSPASGQGSSYEQYF
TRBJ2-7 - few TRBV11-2 TGTGCCAGCAGCTTAGTAGGGCGACCTAAGGTCTACGAGCAGTACTTC CASSLVGRPKVYEQYF
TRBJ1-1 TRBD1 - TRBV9 TGTGCCAGCAGCCCGGGACAGGGGGACCCCCGGGAAGCTTTCTTT CASSPGQGDPREAFF
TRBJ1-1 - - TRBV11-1 TGTGCCAGCAGCTTGAGAGGGTGGACTGAAGCTTTCTTT CASSLRGWTEAFF
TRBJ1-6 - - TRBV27 TGTGCCAGCAGTTCAGGAAAGTCACCCCTCCACTTT CASSSGKSPLHF
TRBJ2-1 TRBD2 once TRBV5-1 TGCGCCAGCAGCTCCCAAACGACTAGCAGCTCCTACAATGAGCAGTTCTTC CASSSQTTSSSYNEQFF
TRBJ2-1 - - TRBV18 TGTGCCAGCTCACATGCCTCACGGTACAATGAGCAGTTCTTC CASSHASRYNEQFF
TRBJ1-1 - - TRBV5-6 TGTGCCAGCAGCTATGCAAGGATTGAAGCTTTCTTT CASSYARIEAFF
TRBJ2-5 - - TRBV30 TGTGCCTGGGCCCCGGGGGTTAAAGAGACCCAGTACTTC CAWAPGVKETQYF
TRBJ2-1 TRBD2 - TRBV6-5 TGTGCCAGCGGGTTCGAGCGGGAGGTCTCCTTCTTC CASGFEREVSFF
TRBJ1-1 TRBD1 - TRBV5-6 TGTGCCAGCAGCCCGGACAGGGACACTGAAGCTTTCTTT CASSPDRDTEAFF
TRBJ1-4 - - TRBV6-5 TGTGCCAGCAGTTACTCCGGACAGATTGGGGGAGAAAAACTGTTTTTT CASSYSGQIGGEKLFF
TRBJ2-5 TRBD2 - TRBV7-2 TGTGCCAGCAGCTTTAGCGGGGTACAAGAGACCCAGTACTTC CASSFSGVQETQYF
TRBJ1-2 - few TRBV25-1 TGTGCCAGCAGTCAACAGGGCGGATGGTATGGCTACACCTTC CASSQQGGWYGYTF
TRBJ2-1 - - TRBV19 TGTGCCAGTAGTATGGTCGGAGGGAGAGATGGGTACAATGAGCAGTTCTTC CASSMVGGRDGYNEQFF
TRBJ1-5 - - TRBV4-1 TGCGCCAGCAGCATAGGGTATGGTAGAAGCAATCAGCCCCAGCATTTT CASSIGYGRSNQPQHF
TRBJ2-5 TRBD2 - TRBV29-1 TGCAGCGTTCGTGGGGGGGGTGAAGAGACCCAGTACTTC CSVRGGGEETQYF
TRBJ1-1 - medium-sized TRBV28 TGTGCCAGCAGACTTGACCCATACACTGAAGCTTTCTTT CASRLDPYTEAFF
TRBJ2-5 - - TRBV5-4 TGTGCCAGCAGCTTTAAACGGACAGCCCAAGAGACCCAGTACTTC CASSFKRTAQETQYF